The source of this T cell receptor (beta chain) is a study of response to subunit inactivated influenza vaccine. The study's findings and limits: The authors suggested that few new T cells are recruited per seasonal influenza vaccination.

On this clonotype itself: Its antigen remains unknown.

Trimming cost V 1 base and J 2 bases, with 12 bases left between them. The V gene's germline CDR1 is SGHVS and CDR2 FQNEAQ. This CDR3 region has 15 residues. TCRdb analysed the RT-PCR reads with MiXCR anew, one entry per CDR3 protein. Here the sample spans about 520,000 distinct CDR3 sequences, roughly 25% being singletons. The sequences come from CD4+ T cells sorted from PBMCs, collected more than 4 days after vaccination. V gene TRBV7-8 combines with J gene TRBJ2-7; D call uncertain. The receptor was isolated from a man between 45 and 60 years old who received an inactivated influenza vaccine. This CDR3 is CASSLEVVGTYEQYF. The DNA for the CDR3 is TGTGCCAGCAGCTTAGAAGTGGTGGGCACCTACGAGCAGTACTTC.